This T cell receptor (beta chain) was profiled in a study of metastatic and nonmetastatic thyroid tumors. On the study more broadly: Repertoires of blood and of tissue (tumor or nodule) from malignant and benign thyroid patients were compared.

This clone has at least ten counts. As yet, its antigen is unknown. Patients underwent thyroid surgery, and none had received any treatment before it. Findings and limits, study-wide: Malignant thyroid tumors reportedly exceeded benign nodules significantly in TCR beta diversity, with the difference appearing in blood and tumor.

Per the study methods: The study built a papillary thyroid cancer distant-metastasis classifier from CDR3 differences across clinicopathological groups. With MiXCR, TCRdb called clones anew from the PCR reads. Here the V and J calls rest on TCRdb's processing, not on the authors' analysis. The table records 60,000 to 75,000 clones, 4% to 4.5% of them present only once. With 3 bases clipped from V and 5 bases from J, the junction kept 8 bases outside the gene matches. The CDR3 spans 15 residues. CDR1 and CDR2 from the germline V gene are SEHNR and FQNEAQ (reference sequence). V gene TRBV7-9 combines with J gene TRBJ2-7; 9 positions agree with TRBD2. The receptor comes from a female donor with papillary thyroid cancer or a benign thyroid nodule (not recorded which). Some clones in this sample may be carry-over from other donors' samples. Sequenced: blood. The CDR3 loop reads CASSLAGGPMNEQYF. The DNA for the CDR3 is TGTGCCAGCAGCTTGGCGGGAGGGCCAATGAACGAGCAGTACTTC.